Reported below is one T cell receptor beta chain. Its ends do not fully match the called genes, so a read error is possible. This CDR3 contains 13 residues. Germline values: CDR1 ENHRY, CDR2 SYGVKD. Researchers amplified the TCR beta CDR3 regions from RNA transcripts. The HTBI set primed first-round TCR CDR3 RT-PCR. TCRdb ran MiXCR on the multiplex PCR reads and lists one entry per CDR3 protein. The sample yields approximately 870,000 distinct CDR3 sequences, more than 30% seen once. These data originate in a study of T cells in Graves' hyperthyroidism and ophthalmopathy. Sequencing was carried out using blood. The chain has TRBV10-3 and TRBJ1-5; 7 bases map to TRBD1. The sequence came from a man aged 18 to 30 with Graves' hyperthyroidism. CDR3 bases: TGTGTCATCGGGGGGACAGAAGATCAGCCCCAGCATTTT. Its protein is CVIGGTEDQPQHF.